Listed below are T cell receptor beta chains from one sample, sequenced in a study of T-cell memory formation after mild COVID-19. In TCRdb, the 5' RACE reads were re-called with MiXCR into one record per CDR3 protein. Found here are about 400,000 distinct CDR3 sequences, 20% to 30% of them singletons; the top ten hold over 10%. The source material was PBMCs or a T cell subset sorted from them (not recorded which). The receptors originated from an adult woman who had mild COVID-19 (a few samples of this study predate the infection). Cell type and time point are not known. Both conserved end residues are trimmed from each CDR3. The order of the fields is clone size, V gene, J gene, CDR3 protein. The listing skips clone size in some rows; elsewhere it reads once, few, many or a size class.

abundance: few
v_gene: TRBV7-2
j_gene: TRBJ1-6
CDR3aa: ASSLWSSGNNSPLH

abundance: NA
v_gene: TRBV12-3/TRBV12-4
j_gene: TRBJ2-3
CDR3aa: ASSIALVGAGTDTQY

abundance: NA
v_gene: TRBV20-1
j_gene: TRBJ2-5
CDR3aa: SARDRGAGGTQY

abundance: NA
v_gene: TRBV7-9
j_gene: TRBJ1-1
CDR3aa: ASSSPTLRKTEAF

abundance: NA
v_gene: TRBV12-3/TRBV12-4
j_gene: TRBJ2-1
CDR3aa: ASRHSGTSYNEQF

abundance: NA
v_gene: TRBV12-3/TRBV12-4
j_gene: TRBJ1-6
CDR3aa: ASSYGGLSPLH

abundance: few
v_gene: TRBV5-6
j_gene: TRBJ1-6
CDR3aa: ASSFEEIINSPLH

abundance: few
v_gene: TRBV29-1
j_gene: TRBJ2-7
CDR3aa: SVRTANYEQY

abundance: few
v_gene: TRBV13
j_gene: TRBJ2-3
CDR3aa: ASSQGLAATDTQY

abundance: NA
v_gene: TRBV14
j_gene: TRBJ2-7
CDR3aa: ASSQHRLAGWYEQY

abundance: NA
v_gene: TRBV7-2
j_gene: TRBJ2-4
CDR3aa: ASRSGGTGAGIQY

abundance: NA
v_gene: TRBV20-1
j_gene: TRBJ1-1
CDR3aa: SARDQVGAEAF

abundance: few
v_gene: TRBV2
j_gene: TRBJ1-1
CDR3aa: ASAGGFEAF

abundance: many
v_gene: TRBV15
j_gene: TRBJ2-7
CDR3aa: ATSRDRRGYEQY

abundance: NA
v_gene: TRBV7-9
j_gene: TRBJ1-6
CDR3aa: ASSLGQSGSPLH

abundance: NA
v_gene: TRBV4-3
j_gene: TRBJ2-3
CDR3aa: ASSQDREGLTDTQY

abundance: NA
v_gene: TRBV12-3/TRBV12-4
j_gene: TRBJ2-3
CDR3aa: ASSPRTSGITDTQY

abundance: once
v_gene: TRBV2
j_gene: TRBJ2-1
CDR3aa: ASSFQQGGEQF

abundance: many
v_gene: TRBV29-1
j_gene: TRBJ2-1
CDR3aa: SVEVSGSMYEQF

abundance: few
v_gene: TRBV5-1
j_gene: TRBJ2-5
CDR3aa: ASSLTSGSTETQY

abundance: few
v_gene: TRBV6-5
j_gene: TRBJ1-2
CDR3aa: ATQGAQSYGYT

abundance: NA
v_gene: TRBV7-6
j_gene: TRBJ2-6
CDR3aa: ASSHTAPWGANVLT

abundance: NA
v_gene: TRBV12-3/TRBV12-4
j_gene: TRBJ2-7
CDR3aa: ASSLQRAYEQY

abundance: few
v_gene: TRBV12-3/TRBV12-4
j_gene: TRBJ2-7
CDR3aa: ASSFGTSDEQY

abundance: few
v_gene: TRBV3-1
j_gene: TRBJ2-5
CDR3aa: ASSQDATGSETQY

abundance: NA
v_gene: TRBV20-1
j_gene: TRBJ2-2
CDR3aa: SARVPGRTGELF

abundance: NA
v_gene: TRBV7-2
j_gene: TRBJ1-3
CDR3aa: ASSLGTYSGNTIY

abundance: NA
v_gene: TRBV4-3
j_gene: TRBJ2-1
CDR3aa: ASSHDRAREQF

abundance: NA
v_gene: TRBV15
j_gene: TRBJ2-1
CDR3aa: ATSGGRALDNEQF

abundance: NA
v_gene: TRBV7-9
j_gene: TRBJ2-1
CDR3aa: ASSQLVDEQF

abundance: few
v_gene: TRBV5-1
j_gene: TRBJ2-7
CDR3aa: ASSLALAGETYEQY

abundance: NA
v_gene: TRBV7-7
j_gene: TRBJ1-5
CDR3aa: ASSFGPDQPQH

abundance: NA
v_gene: TRBV5-6
j_gene: TRBJ1-1
CDR3aa: ASSLGTQNTEAF

abundance: few
v_gene: TRBV5-1
j_gene: TRBJ2-7
CDR3aa: ASSFGRQGTSYEQY

abundance: few
v_gene: TRBV18
j_gene: TRBJ2-7
CDR3aa: ASSPGSGTYEQY

abundance: few
v_gene: TRBV11-1
j_gene: TRBJ2-3
CDR3aa: ASNKDRGYTDTQY

abundance: few
v_gene: TRBV6-5
j_gene: TRBJ1-2
CDR3aa: ASSRQGIKDGYT

abundance: few
v_gene: TRBV10-3
j_gene: TRBJ2-7
CDR3aa: AISEGGTPYEQY

abundance: NA
v_gene: TRBV2
j_gene: TRBJ2-2
CDR3aa: ASSRGGGGELF

abundance: NA
v_gene: TRBV6-6
j_gene: TRBJ2-1
CDR3aa: ASSPDRLQQF

abundance: NA
v_gene: TRBV12-3/TRBV12-4
j_gene: TRBJ2-7
CDR3aa: ASSASGRTHYEQY

abundance: many
v_gene: TRBV12-3/TRBV12-4
j_gene: TRBJ2-5
CDR3aa: ASSLEAGGFGGGTQY

abundance: NA
v_gene: TRBV7-9
j_gene: TRBJ1-1
CDR3aa: ASSSNRDTNTEAF

abundance: few
v_gene: TRBV6-6
j_gene: TRBJ1-2
CDR3aa: ASENEGQGYGYT

abundance: once
v_gene: TRBV6-2/TRBV6-3
j_gene: TRBJ2-2
CDR3aa: ASSLRTTATGELF

abundance: few
v_gene: TRBV4-1
j_gene: TRBJ2-7
CDR3aa: ASSPRDTYRGEQY

abundance: NA
v_gene: TRBV10-3
j_gene: TRBJ2-5
CDR3aa: AIRDAMKETQY

abundance: NA
v_gene: TRBV20-1
j_gene: TRBJ1-5
CDR3aa: SASFVTPTGGRYQPQH